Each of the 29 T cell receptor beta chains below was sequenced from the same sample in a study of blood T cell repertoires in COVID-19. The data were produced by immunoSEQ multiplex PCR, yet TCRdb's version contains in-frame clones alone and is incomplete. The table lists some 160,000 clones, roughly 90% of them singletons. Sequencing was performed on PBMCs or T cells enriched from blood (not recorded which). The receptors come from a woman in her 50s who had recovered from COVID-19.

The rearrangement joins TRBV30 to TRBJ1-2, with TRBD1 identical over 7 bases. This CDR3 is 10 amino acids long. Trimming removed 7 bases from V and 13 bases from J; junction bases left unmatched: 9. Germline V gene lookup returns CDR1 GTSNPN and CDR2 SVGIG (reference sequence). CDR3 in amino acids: CAFAPGGGTF. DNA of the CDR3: TGTGCCTTCGCCCCAGGGGGAGGCACCTTC.

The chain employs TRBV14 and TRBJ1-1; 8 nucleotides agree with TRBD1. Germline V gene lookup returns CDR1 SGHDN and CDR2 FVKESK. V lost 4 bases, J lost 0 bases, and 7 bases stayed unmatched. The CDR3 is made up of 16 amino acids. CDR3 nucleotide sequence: TGTGCCAGCAGCCGACAGGGGAATCGGGTGAACACTGAAGCTTTCTTT. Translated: CASSRQGNRVNTEAFF. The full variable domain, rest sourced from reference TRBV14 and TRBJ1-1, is EAGVTQFPSHSVIEKGQTVTLRCDPISGHDNLYWYRRVMGKEIKFLLHFVKESKQDESGMPNNRFLAERTGGTYSTLKVQPAELEDSGVYFCASSRQGNRVNTEAFFGQGTRLTVV.

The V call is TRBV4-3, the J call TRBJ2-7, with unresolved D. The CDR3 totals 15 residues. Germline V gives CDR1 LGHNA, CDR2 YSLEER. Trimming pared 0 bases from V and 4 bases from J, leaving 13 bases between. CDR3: CASSQDPDMVYEQYF. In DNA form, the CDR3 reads TGCGCCAGCAGCCAAGATCCAGACATGGTGTACGAGCAGTACTTC.

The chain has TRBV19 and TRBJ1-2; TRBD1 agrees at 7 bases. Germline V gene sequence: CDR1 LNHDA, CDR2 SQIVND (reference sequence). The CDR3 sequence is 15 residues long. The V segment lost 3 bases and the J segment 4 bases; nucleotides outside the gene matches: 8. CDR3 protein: CASSIIHGDSYGYTF. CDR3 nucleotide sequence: TGTGCCAGTAGTATCATACATGGGGACAGCTATGGCTACACCTTC.

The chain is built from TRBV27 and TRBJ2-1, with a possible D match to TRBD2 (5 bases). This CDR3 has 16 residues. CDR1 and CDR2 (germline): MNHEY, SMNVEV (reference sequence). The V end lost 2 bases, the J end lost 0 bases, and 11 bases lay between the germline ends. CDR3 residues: CASSLRYRDSYNEQFF. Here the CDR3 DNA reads TGTGCCAGCAGTTTAAGGTATCGGGACTCCTACAATGAGCAGTTCTTC.

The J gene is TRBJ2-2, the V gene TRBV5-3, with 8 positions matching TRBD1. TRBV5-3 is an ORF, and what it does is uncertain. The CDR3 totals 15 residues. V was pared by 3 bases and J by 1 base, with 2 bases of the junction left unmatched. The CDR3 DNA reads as TGTGCCAGAAGCTCTGGACAGGGGAACACCGGGGAGCTGTTTTTT. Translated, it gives CARSSGQGNTGELFF.

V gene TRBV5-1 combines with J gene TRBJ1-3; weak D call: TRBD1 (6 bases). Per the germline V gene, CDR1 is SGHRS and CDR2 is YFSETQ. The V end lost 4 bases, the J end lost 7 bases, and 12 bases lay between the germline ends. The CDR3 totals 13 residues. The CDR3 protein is CASSIQGQNTIYF. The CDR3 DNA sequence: TGCGCCAGCAGCATACAGGGCCAGAACACCATATATTTT. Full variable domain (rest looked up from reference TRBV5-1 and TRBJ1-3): KAGVTQTPRYLIKTRGQQVTLSCSPISGHRSVSWYQQTPGQGLQFLFEYFSETQRNKGNFPGRFSGRQFSNSRSEMNVSTLELGDSALYLCASSIQGQNTIYFGEGSWLTVV.

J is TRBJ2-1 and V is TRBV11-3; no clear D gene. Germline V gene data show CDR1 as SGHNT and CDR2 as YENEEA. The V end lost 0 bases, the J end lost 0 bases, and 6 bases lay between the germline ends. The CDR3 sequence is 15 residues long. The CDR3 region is CASSLDSPSYNEQFF. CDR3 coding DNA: TGTGCCAGCAGCTTAGATAGTCCCTCCTACAATGAGCAGTTCTTC.

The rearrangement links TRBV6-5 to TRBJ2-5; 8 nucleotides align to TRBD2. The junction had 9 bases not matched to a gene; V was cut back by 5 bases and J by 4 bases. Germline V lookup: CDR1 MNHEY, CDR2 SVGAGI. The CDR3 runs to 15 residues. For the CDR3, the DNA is TGTGCCAGCAGTATCTCCGGGACTAGTATAGAGACCCAGTACTTC. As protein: CASSISGTSIETQYF.

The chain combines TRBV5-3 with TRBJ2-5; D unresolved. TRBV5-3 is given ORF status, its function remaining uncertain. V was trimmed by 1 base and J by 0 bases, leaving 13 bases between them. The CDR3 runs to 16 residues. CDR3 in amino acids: CARSLHGSPHQETQYF. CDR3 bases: TGTGCCAGAAGCTTGCACGGGTCACCCCACCAAGAGACCCAGTACTTC.

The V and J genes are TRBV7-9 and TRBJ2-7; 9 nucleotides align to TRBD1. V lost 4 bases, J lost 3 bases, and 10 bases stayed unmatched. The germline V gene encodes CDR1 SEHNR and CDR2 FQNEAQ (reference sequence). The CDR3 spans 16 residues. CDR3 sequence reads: CASSSYGTGQGYEQYF. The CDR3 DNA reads TGTGCCAGCAGCTCCTATGGGACAGGGCAAGGCTACGAGCAGTACTTC.

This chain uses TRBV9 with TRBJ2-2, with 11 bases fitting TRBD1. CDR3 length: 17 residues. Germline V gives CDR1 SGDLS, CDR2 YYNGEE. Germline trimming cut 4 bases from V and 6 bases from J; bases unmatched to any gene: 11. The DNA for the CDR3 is TGTGCCAGCAGCACCAAAATCGGGACAGGGGGAGCCGGGGAGCTGTTTTTT. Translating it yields CASSTKIGTGGAGELFF.

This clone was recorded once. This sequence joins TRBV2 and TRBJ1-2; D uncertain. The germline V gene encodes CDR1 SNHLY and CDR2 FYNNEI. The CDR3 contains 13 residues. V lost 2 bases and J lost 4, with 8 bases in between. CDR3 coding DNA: TGTGCCAGCAGTGAAATAGCCCTCTATGGCTACACCTTC. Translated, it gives CASSEIALYGYTF.

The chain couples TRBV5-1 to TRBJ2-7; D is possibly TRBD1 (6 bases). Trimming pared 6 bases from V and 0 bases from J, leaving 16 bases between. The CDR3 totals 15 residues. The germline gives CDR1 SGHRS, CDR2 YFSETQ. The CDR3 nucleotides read TGCGCCAGCACCCTGACAGGCCCACCCTCCTACGAGCAGTACTTC. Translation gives CASTLTGPPSYEQYF.

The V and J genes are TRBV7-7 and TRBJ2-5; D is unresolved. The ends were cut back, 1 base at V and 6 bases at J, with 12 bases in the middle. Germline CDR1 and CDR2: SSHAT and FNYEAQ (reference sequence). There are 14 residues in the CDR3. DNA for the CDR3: TGTGCCAGCAGCTTAGGGTCGCGCGAGCAGACCCAGTACTTC. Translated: CASSLGSREQTQYF. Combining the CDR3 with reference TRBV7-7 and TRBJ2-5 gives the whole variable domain GAGVSQSPRYKVTKRGQDVTLRCDPISSHATLYWYQQALGQGPEFLTYFNYEAQPDKSGLPSDRFSAERPEGSISTLTIQRTEQRDSAMYRCASSLGSREQTQYFGPGTRLLVL.

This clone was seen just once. DNA of the CDR3: TGCAGCGCCAGCGCGGGGGATACGCAGTATTTT. Protein sequence: CSASAGDTQYF. The V and J genes are TRBV29-1 and TRBJ2-3, with D perhaps matching TRBD2 (6 bases). V shed 7 bases and J shed 6 bases, with 11 bases lying between them. The germline V gene encodes CDR1 SQVTM and CDR2 ANQGSEA. This CDR3 is 11 amino acids long.

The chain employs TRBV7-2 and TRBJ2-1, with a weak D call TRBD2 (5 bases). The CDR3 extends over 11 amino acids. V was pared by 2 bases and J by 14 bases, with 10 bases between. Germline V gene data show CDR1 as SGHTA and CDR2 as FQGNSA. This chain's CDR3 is CASSLNRREFF. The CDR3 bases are TGTGCCAGCAGCTTAAATCGGCGGGAGTTCTTC.

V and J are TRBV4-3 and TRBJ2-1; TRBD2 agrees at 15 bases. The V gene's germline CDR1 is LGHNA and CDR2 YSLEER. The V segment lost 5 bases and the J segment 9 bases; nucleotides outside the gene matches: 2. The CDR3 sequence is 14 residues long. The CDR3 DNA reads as TGCGCCAGCAGCTGGACTAGCGGGGGGGCTGAGCAGTTCTTC. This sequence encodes CASSWTSGGAEQFF.

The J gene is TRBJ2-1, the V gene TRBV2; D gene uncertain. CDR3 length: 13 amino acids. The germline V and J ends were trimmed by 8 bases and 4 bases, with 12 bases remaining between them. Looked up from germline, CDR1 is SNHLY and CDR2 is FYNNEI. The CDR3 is CASEYLIYNEQFF. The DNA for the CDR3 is TGTGCCAGCGAATACTTAATTTACAATGAGCAGTTCTTC. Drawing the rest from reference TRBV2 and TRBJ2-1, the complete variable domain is EPEVTQTPSHQVTQMGQEVILRCVPISNHLYFYWYRQILGQKVEFLVSFYNNEISEKSEIFDDQFSVERPDGSNFTLKIRSTKLEDSAMYFCASEYLIYNEQFFGPGTRLTVL.

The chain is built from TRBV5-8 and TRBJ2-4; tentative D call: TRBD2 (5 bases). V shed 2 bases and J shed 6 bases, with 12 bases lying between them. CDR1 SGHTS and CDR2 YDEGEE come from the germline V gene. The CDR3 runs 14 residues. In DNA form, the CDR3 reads TGTGCCAGCAGCTTAGGCGGGTTCAGAAACATTCAGTACTTC. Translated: CASSLGGFRNIQYF.

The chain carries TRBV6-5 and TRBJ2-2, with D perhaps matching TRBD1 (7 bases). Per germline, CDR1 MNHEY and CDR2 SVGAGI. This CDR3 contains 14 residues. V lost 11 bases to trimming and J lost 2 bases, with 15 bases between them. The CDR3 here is CAARGALNTGELFF. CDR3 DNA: TGTGCCGCCAGGGGGGCCCTTAACACCGGGGAGCTGTTTTTT.

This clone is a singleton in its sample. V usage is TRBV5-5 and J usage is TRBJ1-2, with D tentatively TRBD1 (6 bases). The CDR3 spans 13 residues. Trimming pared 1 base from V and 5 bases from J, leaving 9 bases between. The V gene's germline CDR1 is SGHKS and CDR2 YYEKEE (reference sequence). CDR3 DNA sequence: TGTGCCAGCAGCTTGCCAGGGGAGTATGGCTACACCTTC. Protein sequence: CASSLPGEYGYTF.

In DNA, the CDR3 is TGTGCCTGGGCCCCCCAGGGAGGGTGGGTAGTTGAGTACTTC. This gives the protein CAWAPQGGWVVEYF. J is TRBJ2-7 and V is TRBV30, with 7 bases matching TRBD2. Germline CDR1 reads GTSNPN; CDR2 reads SVGIG (reference sequence). The CDR3 has 14 amino acids. V lost 5 bases and J lost 11; bases outside the gene matches: 18. The variable domain in full, with the rest retrieved from reference TRBV30 and TRBJ2-7, is SQTIHQWPATLVQPVGSPLSLECTVEGTSNPNLYWYRQAAGRGLQLLFYSVGIGQISSEVPQNLSASRPQDRQFILSSKKLLLSDSGFYLCAWAPQGGWVVEYFGPGTRLTVT.

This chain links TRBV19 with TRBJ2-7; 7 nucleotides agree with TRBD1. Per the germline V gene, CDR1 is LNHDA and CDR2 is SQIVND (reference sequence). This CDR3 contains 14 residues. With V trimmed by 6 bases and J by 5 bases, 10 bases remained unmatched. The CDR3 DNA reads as TGTGCCAGTAGCCATGGCAGGGGGTGGAACGAGCAGTACTTC. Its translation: CASSHGRGWNEQYF.

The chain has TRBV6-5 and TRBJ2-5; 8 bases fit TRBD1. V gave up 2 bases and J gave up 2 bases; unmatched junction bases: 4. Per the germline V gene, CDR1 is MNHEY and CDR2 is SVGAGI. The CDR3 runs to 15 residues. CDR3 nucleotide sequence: TGTGCCAGCAGTTACAGGACAGGGACTCAAGAGACCCAGTACTTC. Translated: CASSYRTGTQETQYF.

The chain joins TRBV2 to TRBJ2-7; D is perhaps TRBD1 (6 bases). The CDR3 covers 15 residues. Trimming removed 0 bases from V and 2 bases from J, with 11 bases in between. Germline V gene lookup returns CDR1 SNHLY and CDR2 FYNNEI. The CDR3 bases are TGTGCCAGCAGTGAAGCGCCGAACAGGGCCTACGAGCAGTACTTC. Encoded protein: CASSEAPNRAYEQYF.

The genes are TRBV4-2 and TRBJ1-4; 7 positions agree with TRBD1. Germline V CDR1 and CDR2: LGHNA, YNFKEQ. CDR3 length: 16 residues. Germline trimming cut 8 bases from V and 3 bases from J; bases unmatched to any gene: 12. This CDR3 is CASRTGFGTANEKLFF. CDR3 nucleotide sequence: TGTGCCAGCCGAACTGGATTCGGGACAGCTAATGAAAAACTGTTTTTT.

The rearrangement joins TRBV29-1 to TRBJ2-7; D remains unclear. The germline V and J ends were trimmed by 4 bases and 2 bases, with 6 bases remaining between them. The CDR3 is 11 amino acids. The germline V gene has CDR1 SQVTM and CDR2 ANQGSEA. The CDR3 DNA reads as TGCAGCGTTGGAGTTACCTACGAGCAGTACTTC. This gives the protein CSVGVTYEQYF.

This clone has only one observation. CDR3 DNA sequence: TGCAGCGTTGTTAGCACGACCGGGGAGCTGTTTTTT. This sequence encodes CSVVSTTGELFF. The rearrangement links TRBV29-1 to TRBJ2-2; D gene ambiguous. V lost 4 bases to trimming and J lost 5 bases, with 8 bases between them. This CDR3 is built from 12 residues. Germline CDR1 is SQVTM and CDR2 is ANQGSEA.